The next 6 T cell receptor beta chains were all read from a single sample in a study of T-cell memory formation after mild COVID-19. TCRdb independently ran MiXCR on the 5' RACE reads; one entry per CDR3 protein. The sample lists roughly 150,000 distinct CDR3 sequences, about an eighth occurring once. The sequenced sample was PBMCs or a T cell subset sorted from them (not recorded which). The source is a man aged 18-30 years who had mild COVID-19 (a few samples of this study predate the infection). Cell type and time point are not known.

This clonotype showed up many times. V is TRBV6-2 or TRBV6-3 and J is TRBJ1-5; TRBD1 matches 7 bases. This CDR3 region has 15 residues. From germline, CDR1 is MNHEY and CDR2 SVGEGT. Trimming removed 2 bases from V and 7 bases from J; junction bases left unmatched: 8. The chain's CDR3 is CASSYHERTGQPQHF. Written as DNA, the CDR3 is TGTGCCAGCAGTTACCACGAACGGACAGGACAGCCCCAGCATTTT.

V usage is TRBV7-3 and J usage is TRBJ2-3; TRBD2 aligns across 9 bases. The CDR3 is made up of 15 amino acids. Losses at the gene ends were 3 bases for V and 5 bases for J; bases not matched to a gene: 6. Germline CDR1 and CDR2: SGHTA and FQGTGA. DNA of the CDR3: TGTGCCAGCAGCTTTCAAGGTAGCGGGGGAGATACGCAGTATTTT. As protein: CASSFQGSGGDTQYF.

The genes are TRBV6-2 or TRBV6-3 and TRBJ2-5; a possible D gene is TRBD1 (6 bases). The CDR3 is made up of 17 amino acids. Germline V lookup: CDR1 MNHEY, CDR2 SVGEGT. V lost 7 bases to trimming and J lost 0 bases, with 21 bases between them. The CDR3 loop reads CASTLGGQGTYQETQYF. As DNA, the CDR3 is TGTGCCAGCACTCTCGGCGGGCAGGGGACGTACCAAGAGACCCAGTACTTC.

The chain carries TRBV27 and TRBJ1-1; no definite D call. The CDR3 length is 14 residues. Germline V lookup: CDR1 MNHEY, CDR2 SMNVEV (reference sequence). Trimming took off 5 bases at V and 11 bases at J, with 21 bases between the two ends. The CDR3 coding sequence is TGTGCCAGCAGTCCCTGGACGGTGGACGTAGAGGCTTTCTTT. This translates into CASSPWTVDVEAFF.

This clonotype has a handful of counts. The V and J genes are TRBV5-1 and TRBJ1-4; TRBD1 is a possible D gene (5 bases). CDR1 is SGHRS and CDR2 is YFSETQ in the germline V gene. V was shortened by 0 bases and J by 8 bases, with 14 bases between the two germline ends. This CDR3 region has 15 residues. In DNA form, the CDR3 reads TGCGCCAGCAGCTTGGGGAACGGGGGTGAGGAAAAACTGTTTTTT. Translating gives CASSLGNGGEEKLFF. The full variable domain, in which reference TRBV5-1 and TRBJ1-4 provide the parts outside the CDR3, is KAGVTQTPRYLIKTRGQQVTLSCSPISGHRSVSWYQQTPGQGLQFLFEYFSETQRNKGNFPGRFSGRQFSNSRSEMNVSTLELGDSALYLCASSLGNGGEEKLFFGSGTQLSVL.

This clonotype has ten or more counts. The rearrangement uses TRBV5-1 and TRBJ2-1; D call uncertain. The CDR3 extends over 16 amino acids. V was cut by 7 bases and J by 0 bases, with 17 bases left in between. Looked up from germline, CDR1 is SGHRS and CDR2 is YFSETQ. CDR3 DNA sequence: TGCGCCAGCGGCCCCGCACCGCGCAGCTCCTACAATGAGCAGTTCTTC. The encoded protein is CASGPAPRSSYNEQFF.